These 26 T cell receptor beta chains originate from one sample sequenced in a study of cytomegalovirus exposure and HLA in healthy donors. Researchers ran the PCR with 60 Vbeta and 13 Jbeta primers. TCRdb's table, derived via immunoSEQ multiplex PCR, lists solely in-frame clones and lacks some. The profile shows roughly 140,000 clones, about three fifths of them singletons. The sequenced material came from PBMCs. All receptors come from a woman aged 25 to 39 in good health and CMV-seropositive.

V usage is TRBV28 and J usage is TRBJ1-2; perhaps TRBD1 as D (6 bases). This CDR3 region has 14 residues. Germline CDR1 MDHEN, CDR2 SYDVKM. The V gene lost 6 bases and the J gene lost 4 bases, with 15 bases spanning the gap. The CDR3 DNA is TGTGCCAGCAGCCTTACAGGGATCGTCTATGGCTACACCTTC. Protein product: CASSLTGIVYGYTF.

The chain is built from TRBV15 and TRBJ1-1, with a weak D call TRBD1 (6 bases). This CDR3 spans 13 amino acids. V was clipped by 5 bases and J by 5 bases, with 12 bases between them. CDR1 and CDR2 (germline): LNHNV, YYDKDF (reference sequence). The CDR3 region has the DNA TGTGCCACCAGCGGGGGGGGCCGGACTGAAGCTTTCTTT. Translated: CATSGGGRTEAFF.

The chain employs TRBV15 and TRBJ1-2; D is possibly TRBD1 (5 bases). The germline CDR1 and CDR2 sequences are LNHNV and YYDKDF (reference sequence). The CDR3 is 16 residues long. The V gene lost 0 bases and the J gene lost 7 bases, with 18 bases spanning the gap. The CDR3 here is CATSRDLAAPGGGYTF. The CDR3 DNA follows: TGTGCCACCAGCAGAGATCTGGCAGCCCCCGGGGGTGGCTACACCTTC.

A note on this clone: At one end the junction does not follow the germline gene, possibly because of a read error. The rearrangement uses TRBV18 and TRBJ1-4; D gene unclear. Germline V gene lookup returns CDR1 KGHSH and CDR2 LQKENI. The CDR3 totals 15 residues. CDR3 DNA sequence: TGTGCCAGCTCCCAAGGCCCCACAACTAATGAAAAACTATTTTTT. Its translation: CASSQGPTTNEKLFF.

This clone was recorded once. This rearrangement joins TRBV5-1 to TRBJ2-2; no reliable D call. The CDR3 totals 13 residues. Germline values: CDR1 SGHRS, CDR2 YFSETQ. Trimming stripped 3 bases from V and 2 bases from J, with 5 bases between. The CDR3 protein is CASSSGNTGELFF. CDR3 bases: TGCGCCAGCAGCTCAGGAAACACCGGGGAGCTGTTTTTT.

V usage is TRBV30 and J usage is TRBJ1-3, with unresolved D. Germline V gives CDR1 GTSNPN, CDR2 SVGIG (reference sequence). The CDR3 sequence is 14 residues long. Trimming took 1 base from V and 3 from J, leaving 10 bases between them. Here the CDR3 reads CAWSGQAGGNTIYF. In nucleotides, the CDR3 is TGTGCCTGGAGTGGGCAGGCTGGTGGAAACACCATATATTTT.

The chain is built from TRBV19 and TRBJ1-2, with 8 bases that match TRBD1. The CDR3 length is 16 residues. The germline V gene has CDR1 LNHDA and CDR2 SQIVND (reference sequence). J was trimmed by 6 bases and V by 3 bases; bases with no gene match: 12. For the CDR3, the DNA is TGTGCCAGTAGTATTTGGCAGGGGGCGCCTTTGGATGGCTACACCTTC. Amino acid sequence: CASSIWQGAPLDGYTF.

The chain is built from TRBV5-1 and TRBJ1-3; D perhaps matches TRBD1 (5 bases). The germline V gene has CDR1 SGHRS and CDR2 YFSETQ. Trimming removed 4 bases at V and 0 bases at J, with 17 bases between. The CDR3 loop spans 17 amino acids. The CDR3 is CASSARQIPRSGNTIYF. CDR3 coding DNA: TGCGCCAGCAGCGCCCGACAGATTCCCCGCTCTGGAAACACCATATATTTT.

This rearrangement joins TRBV5-1 to TRBJ2-7, with a possible D match to TRBD1 (6 bases). The germline V gene encodes CDR1 SGHRS and CDR2 YFSETQ. This CDR3 is built from 14 residues. V was cut by 3 bases and J by 2 bases, with 12 bases left in between. The DNA for the CDR3 is TGCGCCAGCAGCTCCTTACAGGGTACCTACGAGCAGTACTTC. It encodes CASSSLQGTYEQYF.

The genes are TRBV5-1 and TRBJ2-5, with 12 bases lining up with TRBD1. Germline CDR1 SGHRS, CDR2 YFSETQ. The CDR3 covers 15 residues. V lost 5 bases to trimming and J lost 5 bases; unmatched junction nucleotides: 7. In DNA, the CDR3 is TGCGCCAGCAGTTCCGGGACAGGGGGCTGGGAGACCCAGTACTTC. Translating gives CASSSGTGGWETQYF.

This clone was found a few times. This rearrangement joins TRBV5-6 to TRBJ2-2, with 7 bases aligning to TRBD1. V shed 3 bases and J 1 base; nucleotides not matched to a gene: 3. The V gene's germline CDR1 is SGHDT and CDR2 YYEEEE. The CDR3 runs to 15 residues. This CDR3 reads CASSSTGRNTGELFF. CDR3 nucleotide sequence: TGTGCCAGCAGCTCGACAGGGCGGAACACCGGGGAGCTGTTTTTT.

The chain employs TRBV2 and TRBJ1-2; the D is unclear. CDR3 length equals 13 residues. The germline V gene encodes CDR1 SNHLY and CDR2 FYNNEI. The V end lost 4 bases, the J end lost 8 bases, and 14 bases lay between the germline ends. In DNA, the CDR3 is TGTGCCAGCAGTGCCCCAAGCCTGTGGGGCTACACCTTC. Its protein is CASSAPSLWGYTF.

The chain is built from TRBV6-4 and TRBJ1-2, with TRBD1 identical over 7 bases. This CDR3 spans 17 amino acids. Germline V lookup: CDR1 MRHNA, CDR2 SNTAGT. Losses at the gene ends were 7 bases for V and 1 base for J; bases not matched to a gene: 15. The CDR3 loop is CASTGPRDSGHNYGYTF. In nucleotides, the CDR3 is TGTGCCAGCACGGGGCCCAGGGACAGTGGACATAACTATGGCTACACCTTC.

The chain is built from TRBV27 and TRBJ2-6; D gene uncertain. This CDR3 comprises 14 residues. Trimming shortened V by 6 bases and J by 1 base, and 7 bases separated the two germline ends. Germline lookup yields CDR1 MNHEY and CDR2 SMNVEV (reference sequence). The CDR3 loop reads CASRIQSGANVLTF. The DNA of the CDR3 is TGTGCCAGCAGAATTCAGTCTGGGGCCAACGTCCTGACTTTC.

This clone came up a few times. The chain couples TRBV30 to TRBJ1-5; the D gene is possibly TRBD1 (5 bases). The CDR3 loop spans 13 amino acids. Germline V gives CDR1 GTSNPN, CDR2 SVGIG (reference sequence). Trimming shortened V by 0 bases and J by 7 bases, and 10 bases separated the two germline ends. CDR3 protein: CAWSVQEKQPQHF. DNA for the CDR3: TGTGCCTGGAGTGTACAGGAGAAGCAGCCCCAGCATTTT.

V and J are TRBV20-1 and TRBJ1-1; D call uncertain. This CDR3 comprises 11 residues. Germline loops: CDR1 DFQATT, CDR2 SNEGSKA (reference sequence). V was trimmed by 5 bases and J by 7 bases, leaving 11 bases between them. The CDR3 nucleotides read TGCAGTGCTTCCCCTCGGGTTGAAGCTTTCTTT. Its protein product is CSASPRVEAFF.

This clone was seen a few times. The genes are TRBV27 and TRBJ1-2, with TRBD1 identical over 7 bases. The germline CDR1 and CDR2 sequences are MNHEY and SMNVEV (reference sequence). J lost 4 bases, V lost 6 bases, and 2 bases had no gene match. The CDR3 runs to 12 residues. CDR3 nucleotide sequence: TGTGCCAGCAGACGGACAGGCTATGGCTACACCTTC. Its translation: CASRRTGYGYTF.

The chain has TRBV6-5 and TRBJ1-1; no reliable D call. Between the trimmed V and J ends, which lost 5 bases and 0 bases, there was a span of 7 bases. The CDR3 totals 13 residues. Germline V lookup: CDR1 MNHEY, CDR2 SVGAGI. The CDR3 coding sequence is TGTGCCAGCAGTCTAAAGATGAACACTGAAGCTTTCTTT. This gives the protein CASSLKMNTEAFF.

This chain links TRBV5-1 with TRBJ1-2; D ambiguous. This CDR3 is built from 13 residues. Trimming cost V 4 bases and J 8 bases, with 15 bases left between them. Germline V lookup: CDR1 SGHRS, CDR2 YFSETQ. CDR3 amino acids: CASSQDGRGGYTF. CDR3 DNA sequence: TGCGCCAGCAGCCAAGACGGACGGGGAGGCTACACCTTC.

The rearrangement uses TRBV27 and TRBJ1-2; D perhaps matches TRBD1 (6 bases). The CDR3 covers 12 residues. Trimming cost V 6 bases and J 8 bases, with 13 bases left between them. Germline lookup yields CDR1 MNHEY and CDR2 SMNVEV (reference sequence). In nucleotides, the CDR3 is TGTGCCAGCAGAAGGGGGAGTGGAGGCTACACCTTC. This translates into CASRRGSGGYTF.

The rearrangement uses TRBV6-5 and TRBJ2-1; 10 bases are shared with TRBD2. The trim removed 2 bases at V and 5 bases at J, leaving 3 bases unmatched. Per the germline V gene, CDR1 is MNHEY and CDR2 is SVGAGI. The CDR3 has 15 amino acids. CDR3 loop: CASSYSGGVHNEQFF. The CDR3 region has the DNA TGTGCCAGCAGTTACAGCGGGGGGGTTCACAATGAGCAGTTCTTC.

V gene TRBV5-1 combines with J gene TRBJ2-5, with TRBD1 matching over 10 bases. Germline lookup yields CDR1 SGHRS and CDR2 YFSETQ. The CDR3 runs to 17 residues. The V gene end was trimmed by 0 bases and the J gene end by 4 bases; junction bases not matched to a gene: 9. DNA for the CDR3: TGCGCCAGCAGCTTGGGGGGACAGGGGCCCCAATCAGAGACCCAGTACTTC. Encoded protein: CASSLGGQGPQSETQYF.

V and J are TRBV2 and TRBJ2-5; weak D call: TRBD2 (7 bases). Trimming removed 2 bases at V and 3 bases at J, with 10 bases between. The CDR3 extends over 14 amino acids. Looked up from germline, CDR1 is SNHLY and CDR2 is FYNNEI. Here the CDR3 reads CASSERGGEETQYF. The CDR3 DNA is TGTGCCAGCAGTGAAAGGGGGGGGGAAGAGACCCAGTACTTC. The full variable domain, rest sourced from reference TRBV2 and TRBJ2-5, is EPEVTQTPSHQVTQMGQEVILRCVPISNHLYFYWYRQILGQKVEFLVSFYNNEISEKSEIFDDQFSVERPDGSNFTLKIRSTKLEDSAMYFCASSERGGEETQYFGPGTRLLVL.

The V call is TRBV27, the J call TRBJ2-1, with TRBD1 matching 7 bases. Germline V gene lookup returns CDR1 MNHEY and CDR2 SMNVEV (reference sequence). J lost 8 bases, V lost 6 bases, and 10 bases had no gene match. There are 14 residues in the CDR3. The CDR3 DNA is TGTGCCAGCAGGATCAGGGGGTCTAGGTATGAGCAGTTCTTC. Protein sequence: CASRIRGSRYEQFF.

The J gene is TRBJ1-4, the V gene TRBV6-6; tentative D call: TRBD1 (5 bases). The CDR3 has 13 amino acids. Germline lookup yields CDR1 MNHNY and CDR2 SVGAGI (reference sequence). Trimming pared 2 bases from V and 7 bases from J, leaving 8 bases between. This CDR3 reads CASSYTGGEKLFF. The CDR3 DNA reads TGTGCCAGCAGTTACACGGGGGGTGAAAAACTGTTTTTT.

This clone was detected once. The V call is TRBV28, the J call TRBJ1-6; D remains unclear. The ends were cut back, 7 bases at V and 9 bases at J, with 13 bases in the middle. Germline V gene sequence: CDR1 MDHEN, CDR2 SYDVKM. The CDR3 contains 13 residues. CDR3 DNA sequence: TGTGCCAGCACAAGAACAGTTGCTTCACCCCTCCACTTT. It is translated as CASTRTVASPLHF.